This is a list of T cell receptor beta chains from one sample in a study of blood T cells in healthy people across ages. TCRdb ran MiXCR on the 5' RACE reads and lists one entry per CDR3 protein. The sample carries 1.2 million to 1.5 million distinct CDR3 sequences, 45% to 70% recorded once. The sequenced sample consisted of blood. The receptors stem from a man aged 18 to 29 in good health. The CDR3 runs from the conserved cysteine through the conserved F or W. A D gene is named only where the DNA matches it firmly. Clone size is given for some rows only: seen once, a few or many times, or a class if the clone is expanded.

DNA | CDR3 | J | D | size | V
TGTGCCAGCAGCTTGATGAGGCAAGAGACCCAGTACTTC | CASSLMRQETQYF | TRBJ2-5 | . | . | TRBV7-9
TGTGCCAGCAGTTACTCGCCCAGCGGGGTTTTTGAGCAGTACTTC | CASSYSPSGVFEQYF | TRBJ2-5 | TRBD2 | . | TRBV6-5
TGTGCCAGCAGCTCCCCACTGGCCGAGACCCAGTACTTC | CASSSPLAETQYF | TRBJ2-5 | . | . | TRBV4-2
TGTGCCAGCAGCCCTACAGGGTCGCACCCCTACGAGCAGTACTTC | CASSPTGSHPYEQYF | TRBJ2-7 | . | . | TRBV3-1
TGCAGTGCTATCCGGGACTACCCTAACAATGAGCAGTTCTTC | CSAIRDYPNNEQFF | TRBJ2-1 | TRBD2 | . | TRBV20-1
TGTGCCACCAGCAGGGACAGGCCGCACGAGCAGTACTTC | CATSRDRPHEQYF | TRBJ2-7 | TRBD1 | . | TRBV15
TGTGCCAGCAAGGGGGGCGTGGGTGAAAAACTGTTTTTT | CASKGGVGEKLFF | TRBJ1-4 | . | . | TRBV7-6
TGTGCCAGCTCACCGGAGGAGTTAGCCAAAAACATTCAGTACTTC | CASSPEELAKNIQYF | TRBJ2-4 | . | . | TRBV18
TGCGCCAGCGGCCAAGAACCTACAGGATACCCAGCGGGCTACACCTTC | CASGQEPTGYPAGYTF | TRBJ1-2 | . | once | TRBV4-3
TGCAGTGCTACCCCGGGACAGGGGGCTGTCGAGCAGTACTTC | CSATPGQGAVEQYF | TRBJ2-7 | TRBD1 | . | TRBV20-1
TGTGCCAGCAGCCAAGACACATCCACCTACGAGCAGTACTTC | CASSQDTSTYEQYF | TRBJ2-7 | . | . | TRBV3-1
TGTGCCAGCAGACCACTAGCCGGATCGATCTACAATGAGCAGTTCTTC | CASRPLAGSIYNEQFF | TRBJ2-1 | . | few | TRBV6-2/TRBV6-3
TGTGCCAGCAGTCCCCGAGAGGCGGGAGGGCCGACGAATGAGCAGTTCTTC | CASSPREAGGPTNEQFF | TRBJ2-1 | TRBD2 | once | TRBV28
TGTGCCAGCAGTTATGGTCGGGCTAACTATGGCTACACCTTC | CASSYGRANYGYTF | TRBJ1-2 | . | . | TRBV13
TGTGCCATTAGAAGGACTAGCGGGGGAGGTGGTGAGCAGTTCTTC | CAIRRTSGGGGEQFF | TRBJ2-1 | TRBD2 | . | TRBV10-3
TGTGCCAGCAGGCCATTTGAGATTAGCACAGATACGCAGTATTTT | CASRPFEISTDTQYF | TRBJ2-3 | . | . | TRBV6-5
TGCGCCAGCAGCCCCCCGACAGAGAATAATTCACCCCTCCACTTT | CASSPPTENNSPLHF | TRBJ1-6 | . | . | TRBV4-1
TGTGCCAGCAGCCCAGGGGACAGGACCTCTGGAAACACCATATATTTT | CASSPGDRTSGNTIYF | TRBJ1-3 | TRBD1 | . | TRBV11-2
TGTGCCAGCAGCCATGGGGGCACGTCGGGGGGTGAGCAATCCTACGAGCAGTACTTC | CASSHGGTSGGEQSYEQYF | TRBJ2-7 | . | . | TRBV4-2
TGTGCCAGTGCGGCGGTGTTCGACGAGCAGTACTTC | CASAAVFDEQYF | TRBJ2-7 | . | . | TRBV9
TGCGCCAGCAGCTTCAGTGGGGGTGAGCAGTTCTTC | CASSFSGGEQFF | TRBJ2-1 | . | . | TRBV5-1
TGTGCCAGCAGTTTAGAAGACCGGACAGGGGATAGGACCGGGGAGCTGTTTTTT | CASSLEDRTGDRTGELFF | TRBJ2-2 | TRBD1 | . | TRBV12-3/TRBV12-4
TGTGCCAGCAGCTTGGGGACTAGCGGGATCCGCACAGATACGCAGTATTTT | CASSLGTSGIRTDTQYF | TRBJ2-3 | TRBD2 | . | TRBV7-9
TGTGCCAGTAGTATAGGGGGGGCCACCGTAGAGACCCAGTACTTC | CASSIGGATVETQYF | TRBJ2-5 | . | . | TRBV19
TGTGCCAGCAGTACAGGACATCTCAACGAGCAGTACTTC | CASSTGHLNEQYF | TRBJ2-7 | . | . | TRBV6-6
TGTGCCATCAGCTCCATGGTAGGCGAGCAAGGGACCCAGTACTTC | CAISSMVGEQGTQYF | TRBJ2-5 | . | few | TRBV10-3
TGTGCCAGCAGCTCCCCTCGAGGGAACACAGATACGCAGTATTTT | CASSSPRGNTDTQYF | TRBJ2-3 | . | . | TRBV7-8
TGCGCCAGCAGTGTCCAGGCCCCCTACGAGCAGTACTTC | CASSVQAPYEQYF | TRBJ2-7 | . | . | TRBV10-2
TGTGCCAGCAGCCCCAGGCAGATCAACTCCTACGAGCAGTACTTC | CASSPRQINSYEQYF | TRBJ2-7 | . | . | TRBV7-2
TGTGCCAGCAGTCTCCCGGGCCAAACGTTGCTAGCTTTCTTT | CASSLPGQTLLAFF | TRBJ1-1 | . | . | TRBV28
TGCGCCAGCAGCTTGGACACAGGGATGGATGAGCAGTACTTC | CASSLDTGMDEQYF | TRBJ2-5 | . | . | TRBV5-1
TGCAGTGCGAGCACTAGCGGGAGGGGCACGGGCACAGATACGCAGTATTTT | CSASTSGRGTGTDTQYF | TRBJ2-3 | TRBD2 | . | TRBV20-1
TGCGCCAGCAGCTTGACTACTAGCAGCGTCTACGAGCAGTACTTC | CASSLTTSSVYEQYF | TRBJ2-7 | . | . | TRBV5-1
TGTGCCAGCAGCTTAGAACTAGCGGGAGTAGATACGCAGTATTTT | CASSLELAGVDTQYF | TRBJ2-3 | TRBD2 | . | TRBV7-9
TGCAGCGTTCAATCGTCGCCGGGGAGCACCGGGGAGCTGTTTTTT | CSVQSSPGSTGELFF | TRBJ2-2 | . | . | TRBV29-1
TGTGCCAGCAGCTTATTGAACACCGATCAGCCCCAGCATTTT | CASSLLNTDQPQHF | TRBJ1-5 | . | many | TRBV7-8
TGTGCCAGCAAGTTAGGGCAGGGCAATGAGCAGTTCTTC | CASKLGQGNEQFF | TRBJ2-1 | . | . | TRBV6-5
TGTGCCAGCATGGGGGATAATAGCAATCAGCCCCAGCATTTT | CASMGDNSNQPQHF | TRBJ1-5 | . | . | TRBV6-1
TGTGCCAGCAGTCCGCGGGACAAGGGGACCTACGAGCAGTACTTC | CASSPRDKGTYEQYF | TRBJ2-7 | . | few | TRBV12-3/TRBV12-4
TGTGCCACCAGCAGAGGGGTGGTGTGGGGGAACCGTTCACCCCTCCACTTT | CATSRGVVWGNRSPLHF | TRBJ1-6 | . | . | TRBV15
TGCAGCGTTGGTGCAGGCCCACCATCCTACGAGCAGTACTTC | CSVGAGPPSYEQYF | TRBJ2-7 | . | . | TRBV29-1
TGTGCCAGCAGCCCGACAGTTCCCCCCACAGATACGCAGTATTTT | CASSPTVPPTDTQYF | TRBJ2-3 | . | . | TRBV7-9
TGTGCCAGCAGTCTTGGGACTAGCGGGAACGAGCAGTACTTC | CASSLGTSGNEQYF | TRBJ2-7 | TRBD2 | . | TRBV27
TGTGCCAGCTCACCAGAATCGGACTACCCCGAGCAGTACTTC | CASSPESDYPEQYF | TRBJ2-7 | . | . | TRBV18
TGTGCCAGCAGTTACTCGATGGTAGGGGTCGGCCAGCCCCAGCATTTT | CASSYSMVGVGQPQHF | TRBJ1-5 | . | . | TRBV6-2/TRBV6-3
TGTGCCAGCAGTTACGGCGCGAGCTCCTACGAGCAGTACTTC | CASSYGASSYEQYF | TRBJ2-7 | . | few | TRBV6-6
TGCGCCAGCAGCGGCACAGTTACTGGGGTCAACGTCCTGACTTTC | CASSGTVTGVNVLTF | TRBJ2-6 | . | . | TRBV4-3
TGCGCCAGCAGCCAAGGGGACGGCGGCGAGACCCAGTACTTC | CASSQGDGGETQYF | TRBJ2-5 | . | . | TRBV4-1
TGTGCCAGCAGCTTAGATGGTTATGGGACAGAACTTGCTAAGCTTTTAGCCAAAAACATTCAGTACTTC | CASSLDGYGTELAKLLAKNIQYF | TRBJ2-4 | TRBD1 | . | TRBV11-2
TGTGCCAGCAGTTACCGGGGACAGGGGGACGACAATGAGCAGTTCTTC | CASSYRGQGDDNEQFF | TRBJ2-1 | TRBD1 | few | TRBV6-5